The 19 T cell receptor beta chains presented below share a single source sample, sequenced in a study of cytomegalovirus exposure and HLA in healthy donors. 13 Jbeta primers and 60 Vbeta primers were used for the PCR. The table came from immunoSEQ multiplex PCR; TCRdb's copy has only in-frame clones and leaves some out. In the table there are around 150,000 clones, around three quarters of which are singletons. The source material was PBMCs. The receptors here all came from a man aged 25 to 40 in good health and CMV-seronegative.

The chain uses TRBV19 and TRBJ1-5, with a weak D call TRBD1 (5 bases). The CDR3 totals 15 residues. The germline CDR1 and CDR2 sequences are LNHDA and SQIVND (reference sequence). V was trimmed by 0 bases and J by 7 bases, leaving 13 bases between them. CDR3 DNA sequence: TGTGCCAGTAGTATAGAACCCAGGGCGGGACAGCCCCAGCATTTT. Amino acids: CASSIEPRAGQPQHF.

The chain recombines TRBV19 with TRBJ2-1; a weak D match, TRBD1 (6 bases). The CDR3 covers 15 residues. Per germline, CDR1 LNHDA and CDR2 SQIVND (reference sequence). The V end was cut by 7 bases, the J end by 0 bases, with 13 bases between. CDR3 DNA: TGTGCCAGTAATCAAAGGGGGAGCTCCTACAATGAGCAGTTCTTC. It codes for CASNQRGSSYNEQFF.

The V gene is TRBV25-1, the J gene TRBJ1-2, with D uncertain. V was trimmed by 1 base and J by 8 bases, leaving 14 bases between them. Per germline, CDR1 MGHDK and CDR2 SYGVNS. There are 14 residues in the CDR3. The CDR3 DNA reads as TGTGCCAGCAGTGAATTTGGAAAGGGAGCGGGCTACACCTTC. Its translation is CASSEFGKGAGYTF.

The chain has TRBV28 and TRBJ1-4, with D perhaps matching TRBD1 (5 bases). Looked up from germline, CDR1 is MDHEN and CDR2 is SYDVKM. The CDR3 sequence is 12 residues long. Trimming removed 5 bases at V and 7 bases at J, with 8 bases between. CDR3 region: CASSVRVEKLFF. The CDR3 bases are TGTGCCAGCAGTGTCAGGGTTGAAAAACTGTTTTTT.

The chain couples TRBV28 to TRBJ2-7; D perhaps matches TRBD2 (5 bases). Germline V gene sequence: CDR1 MDHEN, CDR2 SYDVKM. The germline V and J ends were trimmed by 4 bases and 3 bases, with 16 bases remaining between them. This CDR3 is built from 15 residues. CDR3 DNA sequence: TGTGCCAGCAGTTCCCTCCGGGTGGGAGTCTACGAGCAGTACTTC. It yields the protein CASSSLRVGVYEQYF.

The V and J genes are TRBV27 and TRBJ2-7; tentative D call: TRBD2 (6 bases). The CDR3 spans 13 residues. V was trimmed by 8 bases and J by 3 bases, leaving 14 bases between them. Germline assignment: CDR1 MNHEY and CDR2 SMNVEV (reference sequence). CDR3 in amino acids: CASGLLIRYEQYF. The CDR3 DNA reads as TGTGCCAGCGGACTACTCATTCGCTACGAGCAGTACTTC.

This rearrangement joins TRBV10-1 to TRBJ2-5; D perhaps matches TRBD1 (5 bases). The CDR3 has 14 amino acids. CDR1 is WNHNN, CDR2 SYGVQD, per germline (reference sequence). Trimming pared 3 bases from V and 2 bases from J, leaving 10 bases between. The CDR3, as DNA: TGCGCCAGCAGTGAAGGGGCCTCGCAAGAGACCCAGTACTTC. Translated, it gives CASSEGASQETQYF.

This chain joins TRBV13 and TRBJ1-3; 9 nucleotides agree with TRBD1. Germline lookup yields CDR1 PRHDT and CDR2 FYEKMQ (reference sequence). With V trimmed by 5 bases and J by 0 bases, 14 bases remained unmatched. CDR3 length: 19 amino acids. DNA of the CDR3: TGTGCCAGCAGCCCACCGGGACAGGGAATTCATGACTCTGGAAACACCATATATTTT. Translating gives CASSPPGQGIHDSGNTIYF. Variable domain in full (rest from reference TRBV13 and TRBJ1-3): AAGVIQSPRHLIKEKRETATLKCYPIPRHDTVYWYQQGPGQDPQFLISFYEKMQSDKGSIPDRFSAQQFSDYHSELNMSSLELGDSALYFCASSPPGQGIHDSGNTIYFGEGSWLTVV.

This chain connects TRBV6-1 to TRBJ1-5; no clear D gene. This CDR3 region has 11 residues. The V end was cut by 0 bases, the J end by 13 bases, with 7 bases between. The germline CDR1 and CDR2 sequences are MNHNS and SASEGT. The CDR3 spells CASSEAETQHF. As DNA, the CDR3 is TGTGCCAGCAGTGAAGCGGAGACTCAGCATTTT.

The chain couples TRBV19 to TRBJ1-5; D might be TRBD1 (5 bases). Germline V lookup: CDR1 LNHDA, CDR2 SQIVND (reference sequence). V shed 7 bases and J shed 0 bases, with 10 bases lying between them. CDR3 length: 14 residues. CDR3 region: CASNDRLSNQPQHF. CDR3 nucleotides: TGTGCCAGTAACGACAGACTTAGCAATCAGCCCCAGCATTTT.

This clone appeared once. The chain employs TRBV9 and TRBJ1-2; 9 nucleotides align to TRBD1. The CDR3 has 15 residues. Germline-derived CDR1 and CDR2 are SGDLS and YYNGEE. V was clipped by 2 bases and J by 2 bases; unmatched bases: 4. The chain's CDR3 is CASSVLGTGNYGYTF. The CDR3 DNA follows: TGTGCCAGCAGCGTCCTAGGGACAGGGAACTATGGCTACACCTTC.

The rearrangement links TRBV2 to TRBJ1-3, with D hard to call. The CDR3 runs to 15 residues. V lost 7 bases, J lost 0 bases, and 13 bases lay in between. Germline V gives CDR1 SNHLY, CDR2 FYNNEI. The CDR3 sequence is CASTVDLVSGNTIYF. The CDR3 DNA follows: TGTGCCAGCACCGTGGACTTGGTCTCTGGAAACACCATATATTTT.

V is TRBV28 and J is TRBJ1-2, with 10 bases matching TRBD1. Per germline, CDR1 MDHEN and CDR2 SYDVKM. The CDR3 has 17 residues. The V segment lost 4 bases and the J segment 1 base; nucleotides outside the gene matches: 9. The DNA of the CDR3 is TGTGCCAGCAGTTCTCCCGGGACAGGGGTGGTTAACTATGGCTACACCTTC. Its translation: CASSSPGTGVVNYGYTF.

This clone came up many times. The J gene is TRBJ1-1, the V gene TRBV6-5; D uncertain. The CDR3 loop spans 13 amino acids. Germline values: CDR1 MNHEY, CDR2 SVGAGI. Between the trimmed V and J ends, which lost 6 bases and 4 bases, there was a span of 12 bases. Here the CDR3 DNA reads TGTGCCAGCAGGCATACAGAATCCACTGAAGCTTTCTTT. It codes for CASRHTESTEAFF.

J is TRBJ2-1 and V is TRBV30, with 7 bases aligning to TRBD2. CDR3 length: 17 amino acids. CDR1 and CDR2 (germline): GTSNPN, SVGIG (reference sequence). Trimming at V came to 0 bases and at J to 6 bases, leaving 14 bases not matched to a gene. As DNA, the CDR3 is TGTGCCTGGAGTGTACGAAAAGGTCTAGCGGTATCCAATGAGCAGTTCTTC. It yields the protein CAWSVRKGLAVSNEQFF.

This clone was seen more than once but under ten times. The rearrangement uses TRBV18 and TRBJ1-5; 8 nucleotides line up with TRBD1. After removal of 5 bases from V and 7 bases from J, the junction contained 7 bases not matched to a gene. CDR3 length equals 14 residues. Germline V gene sequence: CDR1 KGHSH, CDR2 LQKENI. The CDR3 here is CASSLDRAKQPQHF. The CDR3 DNA reads as TGTGCCAGCTCATTGGACAGGGCCAAGCAGCCCCAGCATTTT.

The CDR3, as DNA: TGCGCCAGCAGCCAAGCAGGGATCGGCTACACTGAAGCTTTCTTT. It specifies CASSQAGIGYTEAFF. J is TRBJ1-1 and V is TRBV4-1, with D perhaps matching TRBD1 (5 bases). The ends were cut back, 1 base at V and 3 bases at J, with 12 bases in the middle. From germline, CDR1 is MGHRA and CDR2 YSYEKL. The CDR3 has 15 residues.

The CDR3 DNA reads as TGTGCCAGCGAAACAGGGTGGGGCGAGACCCAGTACTTC. Amino acids: CASETGWGETQYF. The V and J genes are TRBV6-1 and TRBJ2-5; D possibly corresponds to TRBD1 (6 bases). The CDR3 length is 13 residues. Germline V gene lookup returns CDR1 MNHNS and CDR2 SASEGT. The V end was cut by 8 bases, the J end by 5 bases, with 15 bases between.

The chain uses TRBV5-1 and TRBJ1-1; D gene ambiguous. The V and J ends lost 5 bases and 4 bases respectively, with 21 bases between them. Germline-derived CDR1 and CDR2 are SGHRS and YFSETQ. The CDR3 runs to 16 residues. The CDR3 is CASREGEGASGTEAFF. For the CDR3, the DNA is TGCGCCAGCAGAGAGGGAGAAGGAGCCTCGGGCACTGAAGCTTTCTTT.